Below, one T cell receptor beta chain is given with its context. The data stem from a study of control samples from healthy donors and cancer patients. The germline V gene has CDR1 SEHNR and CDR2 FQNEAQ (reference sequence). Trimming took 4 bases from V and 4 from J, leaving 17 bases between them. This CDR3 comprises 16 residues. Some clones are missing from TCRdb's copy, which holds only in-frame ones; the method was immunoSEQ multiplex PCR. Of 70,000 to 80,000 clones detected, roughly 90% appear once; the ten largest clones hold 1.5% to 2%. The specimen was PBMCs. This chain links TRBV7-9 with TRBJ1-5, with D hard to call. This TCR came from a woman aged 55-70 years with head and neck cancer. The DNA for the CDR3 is TGTGCCAGCAGCTCCAGCAGCGCGGGAGGGAATCAGCCCCAGCATTTT. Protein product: CASSSSSAGGNQPQHF.